The T cell receptor (beta chain) under discussion was sequenced for a study of cytomegalovirus exposure and HLA in healthy donors. On the study more broadly: An early release of data contained around 80 million unique TCRs, which came from HLA-typed donors. Study outcomes and limitations: The majority of TCR sequences were rare, yet some public TCRs appeared in many donors.

The PCR ran on 60 Vbeta and 13 Jbeta primers. Method: immunoSEQ multiplex PCR; TCRdb's copy keeps in-frame clones and lacks some. The sample has fewer than 200,000 clones, approximately 82% seen once. About this clone: Its antigen is unidentified.

The CDR3 runs 15 residues. With 3 bases clipped from V and 4 bases from J, the junction kept 8 bases outside the gene matches. Germline V gene sequence: CDR1 SGHRS, CDR2 YFSETQ. Input material: PBMCs. The sequence derives from a girl aged 2 to 10 in good health and CMV-seropositive. The J gene is TRBJ1-1, the V gene TRBV5-1; 8 bases agree with TRBD1. CDR3 region: CASSWTGPGSTEAFF. DNA for the CDR3: TGCGCCAGCAGCTGGACAGGGCCGGGATCCACTGAAGCTTTCTTT.